The T cell receptor (beta chain) under discussion was sequenced for a study of sequential checkpoint blockade in melanoma. Treatment reported: randomized to nivolumab then ipilimumab (arm A) or the reverse (arm B). The table came from immunoSEQ multiplex PCR; TCRdb's copy has only in-frame clones and leaves some out. The profile shows around 20,000 clones, 80% of them singletons. Trimming took 2 bases from V and 3 from J, leaving 12 bases between them. The CDR3 spans 15 residues. CDR1 and CDR2 from the germline V gene are MNHNS and SASEGT. The chain combines TRBV6-1 with TRBJ2-3; D possibly corresponds to TRBD1 (5 bases). The receptor was isolated from a human donor with melanoma. This material consisted of CD8+ T cells sorted from blood (inferred from file names), taken from a patient given nivolumab and ipilimumab in sequence. This CDR3 reads CASSEWGASTDTQYF. In DNA, the CDR3 is TGTGCCAGCAGTGAATGGGGCGCCTCGACAGATACGCAGTATTTT.